Listed below are T cell receptor beta chains from one sample, sequenced in a study of T cells in Graves' hyperthyroidism and ophthalmopathy. One entry per CDR3 protein, called by TCRdb with MiXCR from the multiplex PCR reads. Altogether just under 750,000 distinct CDR3 sequences are present, roughly 32% being singletons, with the ten largest covering around a third. Sequencing was performed on blood. The source is a woman aged 40 to 50 with Graves' hyperthyroidism. Each CDR3 is given without its conserved first and last residue. Clone sizes are given selectively: once, few, many, or a class where the clone is expanded.

many	TRBJ1-6	TRBV7-8	ASSFIGGGNSPLH
many	TRBJ1-5	TRBV7-8	ASSLHRVDQPQH
once	TRBJ1-2	TRBV20-1	SATGQGSGYT
-	TRBJ1-2	TRBV4-1	ASSPFPTGGKVGYT
once	TRBJ1-4	TRBV9	ASGDRSGTGGKLF
many	TRBJ1-3	TRBV7-9	ASQDLNSGNTIY
many	TRBJ2-6	TRBV19	ASSRGHIGASSGANVLT
many	TRBJ2-7	TRBV7-3	ASVWDRGRAGQY
-	TRBJ2-5	TRBV2	ASSPGLRGGSETQY
-	TRBJ1-1	TRBV27	ASSRTGSVNTEAF
many	TRBJ1-2	TRBV20-1	SVPTGANYGYT
-	TRBJ1-5	TRBV24-1	ATSDFTGNQPQH
many	TRBJ1-4	TRBV29-1	SVRTANEKLF
-	TRBJ2-5	TRBV29-1	SVVLAGKETQY
many	TRBJ2-7	TRBV19	ASSFRDGAPYEQY
-	TRBJ1-2	TRBV6-1	ASSEAEVYYGYT
-	TRBJ1-2	TRBV7-6	ASSLTGTVGGGYT
-	TRBJ2-5	TRBV4-2	ASSQQVLQGETQY
-	TRBJ2-7	TRBV7-9	ATNRQGAEEQY
many	TRBJ2-5	TRBV9	ASSPSGGGSETQY
few	TRBJ1-5	TRBV5-6	ASSLAGFHQPQH
-	TRBJ2-7	TRBV20-1	SASAFGTSGGRTYEQY
few	TRBJ2-5	TRBV10-1	ASSDFPVGTQY
-	TRBJ1-5	TRBV18	ASSPRAGGDQPQH
-	TRBJ2-5	TRBV5-5	ASSPRTSGTHRDTQY
-	TRBJ2-7	TRBV9	ASSVGVGESYEQY
-	TRBJ2-7	TRBV10-2	ASRGQSTYEQY
-	TRBJ2-7	TRBV7-9	ASSLMGTGEQY
-	TRBJ1-5	TRBV20-1	SARSDSNQPQH
-	TRBJ1-2	TRBV6-5	ASSPSLWSGYT
-	TRBJ1-6	TRBV7-9	ASSLEGANPPLH
few	TRBJ1-1	TRBV19	ASKGQAVTGEAF
-	TRBJ2-7	TRBV29-1	SVDDGLGYEQY
many	TRBJ2-7	TRBV10-3	AISESGRRLRIFGY